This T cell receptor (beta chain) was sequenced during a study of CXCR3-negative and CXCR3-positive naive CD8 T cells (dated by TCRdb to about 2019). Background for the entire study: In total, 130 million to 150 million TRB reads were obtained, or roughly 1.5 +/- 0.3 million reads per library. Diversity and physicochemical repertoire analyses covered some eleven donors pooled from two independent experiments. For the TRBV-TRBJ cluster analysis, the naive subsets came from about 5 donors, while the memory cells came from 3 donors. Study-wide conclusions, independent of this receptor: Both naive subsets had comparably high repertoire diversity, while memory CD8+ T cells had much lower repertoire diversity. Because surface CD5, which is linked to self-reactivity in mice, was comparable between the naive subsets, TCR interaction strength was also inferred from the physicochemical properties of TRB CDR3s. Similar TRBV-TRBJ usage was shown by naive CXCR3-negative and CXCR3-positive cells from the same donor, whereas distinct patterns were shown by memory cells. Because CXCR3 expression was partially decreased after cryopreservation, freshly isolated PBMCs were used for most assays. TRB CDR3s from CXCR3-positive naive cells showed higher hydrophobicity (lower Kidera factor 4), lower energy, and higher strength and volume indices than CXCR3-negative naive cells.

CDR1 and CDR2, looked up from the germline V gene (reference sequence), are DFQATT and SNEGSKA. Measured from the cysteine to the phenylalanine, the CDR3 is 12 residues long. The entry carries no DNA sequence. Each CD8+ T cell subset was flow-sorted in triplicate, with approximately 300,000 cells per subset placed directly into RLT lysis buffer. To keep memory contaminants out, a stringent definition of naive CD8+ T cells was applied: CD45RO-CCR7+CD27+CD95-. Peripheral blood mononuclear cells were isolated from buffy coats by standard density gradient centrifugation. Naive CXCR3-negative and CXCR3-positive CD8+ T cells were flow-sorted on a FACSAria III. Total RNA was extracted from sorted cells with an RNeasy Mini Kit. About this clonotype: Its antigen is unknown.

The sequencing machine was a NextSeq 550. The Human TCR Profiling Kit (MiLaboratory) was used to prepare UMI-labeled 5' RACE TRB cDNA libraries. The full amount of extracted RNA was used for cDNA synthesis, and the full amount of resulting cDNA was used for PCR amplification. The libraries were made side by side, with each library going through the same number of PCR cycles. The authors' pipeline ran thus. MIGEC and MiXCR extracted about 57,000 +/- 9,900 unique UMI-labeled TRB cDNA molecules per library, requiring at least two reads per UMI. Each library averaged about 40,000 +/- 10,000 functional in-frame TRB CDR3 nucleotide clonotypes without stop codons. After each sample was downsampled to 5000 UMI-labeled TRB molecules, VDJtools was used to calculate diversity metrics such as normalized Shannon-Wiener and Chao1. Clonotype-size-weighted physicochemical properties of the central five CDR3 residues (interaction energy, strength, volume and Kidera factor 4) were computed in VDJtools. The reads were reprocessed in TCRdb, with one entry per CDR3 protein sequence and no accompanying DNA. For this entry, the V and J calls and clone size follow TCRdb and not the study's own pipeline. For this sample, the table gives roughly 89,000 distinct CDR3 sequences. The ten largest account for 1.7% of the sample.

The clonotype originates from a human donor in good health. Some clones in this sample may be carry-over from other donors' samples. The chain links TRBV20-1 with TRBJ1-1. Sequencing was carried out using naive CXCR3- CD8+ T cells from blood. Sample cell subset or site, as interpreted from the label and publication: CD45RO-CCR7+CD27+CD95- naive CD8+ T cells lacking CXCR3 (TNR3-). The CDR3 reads CSALSEHTEAFF.